A single sample gave rise to the 11 T cell receptor beta chains below, sequenced in a study of T-cell memory formation after mild COVID-19. TCRdb processed the 5' RACE reads anew with MiXCR; each CDR3 protein has one entry. Among 450,000 or so distinct CDR3 sequences listed, around 25% were seen once. Sequencing was performed on PBMCs or a T cell subset sorted from them (not recorded which). The receptor set was obtained from an adult woman who had mild COVID-19 (a few samples of this study predate the infection). Cell type and time point are not known.

This clonotype was detected only a few times. The chain links TRBV4-2 to TRBJ2-2, with 12 bases identical to TRBD2. The CDR3 length is 16 residues. Trimming cost V 4 bases and J 7 bases; bases outside gene matches: 7. Per germline, CDR1 LGHNA and CDR2 YNFKEQ. CDR3 nucleotide sequence: TGTGCCAGCAGCCCTCGGACTAGCGGGGCCGGCGGGGAGCTGTTTTTT. Its protein product is CASSPRTSGAGGELFF.

This clonotype was counted between two and nine times. The chain has TRBV7-2 and TRBJ2-5; tentative D call: TRBD2 (5 bases). Germline loops: CDR1 SGHTA, CDR2 FQGNSA. This CDR3 contains 17 residues. V was cut by 4 bases and J by 2 bases, with 20 bases left in between. The CDR3 sequence is CASSSLPLGSGQETQYF. The CDR3 DNA is TGTGCCAGCAGCTCCCTACCGCTGGGATCGGGGCAAGAGACCCAGTACTTC.

The rearrangement uses TRBV30 and TRBJ1-2; TRBD1 is a possible D gene (5 bases). Deletions cut 0 bases from V and 5 bases from J, with 16 bases between. Germline lookup yields CDR1 GTSNPN and CDR2 SVGIG (reference sequence). The CDR3 loop spans 15 amino acids. CDR3 sequence (DNA): TGTGCCTGGAGTGTACGGGGCGCAGGGTATTATGGCTACACCTTC. Translating it yields CAWSVRGAGYYGYTF.

This rearrangement joins TRBV24-1 to TRBJ2-5; 8 bases line up with TRBD2. With 4 bases clipped from V and 3 bases from J, the junction kept 3 bases outside the gene matches. The CDR3 length is 14 residues. The germline CDR1 and CDR2 sequences are KGHDR and SFDVKD. CDR3: CATSEAGGEETQYF. The DNA of the CDR3 is TGTGCCACCAGTGAGGCGGGGGGAGAAGAGACCCAGTACTTC.

The chain is built from TRBV9 and TRBJ2-7, with TRBD2 as a possible D gene (5 bases). The germline CDR1 and CDR2 sequences are SGDLS and YYNGEE. The CDR3 contains 14 residues. V lost 0 bases, J lost 7 bases, and 14 bases lay in between. CDR3 amino acids: CASSVDLLPGEQYF. CDR3 nucleotides: TGTGCCAGCAGCGTAGACCTTCTCCCGGGGGAGCAGTACTTC.

The J gene is TRBJ1-1, the V gene TRBV6-1; D gene uncertain. Germline-derived CDR1 and CDR2 are MNHNS and SASEGT. Trimming removed 7 bases from V and 8 bases from J, with 8 bases in between. The CDR3 has 10 residues. The CDR3 nucleotides read TGTGCCAGCAAAGAGGTGGAAGCTTTCTTT. It yields the protein CASKEVEAFF.

The chain uses TRBV7-8 and TRBJ2-1, with TRBD2 matching 12 bases. The CDR3 extends over 16 amino acids. V trimming: 4 bases; J trimming: 9 bases; junction bases outside the gene matches: 10. Germline V lookup: CDR1 SGHVS, CDR2 FQNEAQ. The CDR3 protein is CASSSRLAGVGGEQFF. In DNA form, the CDR3 reads TGTGCCAGCAGCTCCCGACTAGCGGGAGTAGGTGGTGAGCAGTTCTTC.

This clonotype showed up just a few times. J is TRBJ2-1 and V is TRBV7-8, with D perhaps matching TRBD2 (7 bases). Deletions cut 4 bases from V and 7 bases from J, with 20 bases between. Per germline, CDR1 SGHVS and CDR2 FQNEAQ. The length of the CDR3 is 16 residues. The CDR3 coding sequence is TGTGCCAGCAGCTCGCTAGCGGTGGGGGCCGGTAATGAGCAGTTCTTC. Translated: CASSSLAVGAGNEQFF.

This clonotype turned up a few times. The V gene is TRBV4-1, the J gene TRBJ2-7, with D uncertain. Germline V lookup: CDR1 MGHRA, CDR2 YSYEKL. V lost 0 bases and J 0 bases, leaving 12 bases between the germline ends. The length of the CDR3 is 16 residues. CDR3 protein: CASSQDVAVSSYEQYF. In DNA, the CDR3 is TGCGCCAGCAGCCAAGATGTGGCCGTTAGCTCCTACGAGCAGTACTTC.

This rearrangement joins TRBV27 to TRBJ2-3; D is possibly TRBD1 or TRBD2 (5 bases each). The length of the CDR3 is 14 residues. Germline V CDR1 and CDR2: MNHEY, SMNVEV (reference sequence). Trimming removed 6 bases from V and 3 bases from J, with 13 bases in between. The CDR3 nucleotides read TGTGCCAGCAGGTTGGGGGTCGATACAGATACGCAGTATTTT. Protein sequence: CASRLGVDTDTQYF.

The chain couples TRBV6-5 to TRBJ2-6; the D is unclear. V lost 0 bases and J lost 0, with 24 bases in between. The CDR3 consists of 22 residues. The germline gives CDR1 MNHEY, CDR2 SVGAGI. CDR3 protein: CASSYSIVSRNWEHSGANVLTF. The DNA for the CDR3 is TGTGCCAGCAGTTACTCGATAGTGTCCCGCAACTGGGAACACTCTGGGGCCAACGTCCTGACTTTC.